What follows are 3 T cell receptor beta chains derived from one specimen sequenced in a study of long-term antiretroviral therapy in people with HIV (dated by TCRdb to 2021 to 2024). The immunoSEQ hsTCRB v3.0 assay was used at survey level resolution to sequence the TRB variable region. What TCRdb holds here is the immuneACCESS table cut down to in-frame rearrangements. Part of the clones is not present; checked against another copy, under half of the missing clones reflect an unresolved V gene, and the others are unexplained. This sample gives about 22,000 clones in total; under 90% of them show up just once. More than 7% of the sample is taken by the ten largest. The sample consisted of unsorted PBMCs, taken at the start of antiretroviral therapy. These receptor sequences come from a man between 45 and 60 years old with HIV.

The genes are TRBV4-1 and TRBJ2-7, with D maybe TRBD1 (6 bases). The CDR3 runs to 14 residues. Germline loops: CDR1 MGHRA, CDR2 YSYEKL. V lost 3 bases and J 0 bases, leaving 9 bases between the germline ends. Written as DNA, the CDR3 is TGCGCCAGCAGCCAGACAGGTGGCTCCTACGAGCAGTACTTC. Amino acids: CASSQTGGSYEQYF.

V usage is TRBV30 and J usage is TRBJ2-1; no reliable D call. Germline lookup yields CDR1 GTSNPN and CDR2 SVGIG (reference sequence). V was pared by 8 bases and J by 6 bases, with 11 bases between. The CDR3 length is 11 residues. The CDR3: CARSLGNEQFF. In DNA form, the CDR3 reads TGTGCCCGCTCACTGGGCAATGAGCAGTTCTTC.

J is TRBJ2-7 and V is TRBV11-2; D is unclear. The CDR3 loop spans 13 amino acids. Between the trimmed V and J ends, which lost 0 bases and 6 bases, there was a span of 9 bases. CDR1 is SGHAT, CDR2 FQNNGV, per germline. CDR3 in DNA: TGTGCCAGCAGCTTAGATAGCATTTCCGAGCAGTACTTC. This codes for CASSLDSISEQYF. Combining the CDR3 with reference TRBV11-2 and TRBJ2-7 gives the whole variable domain EAGVAQSPRYKIIEKRQSVAFWCNPISGHATLYWYQQILGQGPKLLIQFQNNGVVDDSQLPKDRFSAERLKGVDSTLKIQPAKLEDSAVYLCASSLDSISEQYFGPGTRLTVT.